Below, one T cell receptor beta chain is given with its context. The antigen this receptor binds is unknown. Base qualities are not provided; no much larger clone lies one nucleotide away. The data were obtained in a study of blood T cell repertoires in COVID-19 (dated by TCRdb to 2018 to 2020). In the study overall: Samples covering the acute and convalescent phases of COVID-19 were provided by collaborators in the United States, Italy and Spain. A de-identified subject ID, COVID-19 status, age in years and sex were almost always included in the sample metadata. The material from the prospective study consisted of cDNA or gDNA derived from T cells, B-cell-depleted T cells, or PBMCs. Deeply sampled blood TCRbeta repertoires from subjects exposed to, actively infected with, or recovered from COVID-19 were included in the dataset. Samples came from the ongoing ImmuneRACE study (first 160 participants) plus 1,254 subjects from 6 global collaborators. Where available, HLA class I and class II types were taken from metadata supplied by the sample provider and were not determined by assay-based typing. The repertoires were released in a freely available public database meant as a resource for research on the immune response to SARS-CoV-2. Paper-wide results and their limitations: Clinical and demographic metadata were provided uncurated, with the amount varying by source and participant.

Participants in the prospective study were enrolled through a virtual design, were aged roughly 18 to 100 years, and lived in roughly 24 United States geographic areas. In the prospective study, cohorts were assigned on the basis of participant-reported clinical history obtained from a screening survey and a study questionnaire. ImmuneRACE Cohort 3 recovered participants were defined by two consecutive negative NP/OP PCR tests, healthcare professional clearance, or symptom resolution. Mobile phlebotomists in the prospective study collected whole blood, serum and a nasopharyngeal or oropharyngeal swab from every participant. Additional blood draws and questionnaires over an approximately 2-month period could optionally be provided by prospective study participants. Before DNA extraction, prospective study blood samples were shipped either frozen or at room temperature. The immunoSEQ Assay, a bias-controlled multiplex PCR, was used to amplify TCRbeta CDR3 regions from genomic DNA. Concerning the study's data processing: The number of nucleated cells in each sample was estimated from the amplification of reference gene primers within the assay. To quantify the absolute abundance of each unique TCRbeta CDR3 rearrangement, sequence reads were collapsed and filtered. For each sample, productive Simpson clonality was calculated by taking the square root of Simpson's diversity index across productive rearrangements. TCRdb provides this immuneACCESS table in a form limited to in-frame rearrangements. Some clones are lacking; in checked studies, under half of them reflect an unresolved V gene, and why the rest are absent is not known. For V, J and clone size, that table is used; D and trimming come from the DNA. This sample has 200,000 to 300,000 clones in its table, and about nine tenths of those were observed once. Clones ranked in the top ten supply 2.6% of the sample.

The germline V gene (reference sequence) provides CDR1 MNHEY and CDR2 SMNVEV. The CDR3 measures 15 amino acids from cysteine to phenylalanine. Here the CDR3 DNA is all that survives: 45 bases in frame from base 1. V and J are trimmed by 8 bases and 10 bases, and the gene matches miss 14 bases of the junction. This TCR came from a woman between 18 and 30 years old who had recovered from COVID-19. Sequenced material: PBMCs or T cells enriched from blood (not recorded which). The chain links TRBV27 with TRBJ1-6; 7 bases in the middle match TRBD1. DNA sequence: TGTGCCAGCTGCTCAAGCCAGGGGGTTGGATCACCCCTCCACTTT. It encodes CASCSSQGVGSPLHF.